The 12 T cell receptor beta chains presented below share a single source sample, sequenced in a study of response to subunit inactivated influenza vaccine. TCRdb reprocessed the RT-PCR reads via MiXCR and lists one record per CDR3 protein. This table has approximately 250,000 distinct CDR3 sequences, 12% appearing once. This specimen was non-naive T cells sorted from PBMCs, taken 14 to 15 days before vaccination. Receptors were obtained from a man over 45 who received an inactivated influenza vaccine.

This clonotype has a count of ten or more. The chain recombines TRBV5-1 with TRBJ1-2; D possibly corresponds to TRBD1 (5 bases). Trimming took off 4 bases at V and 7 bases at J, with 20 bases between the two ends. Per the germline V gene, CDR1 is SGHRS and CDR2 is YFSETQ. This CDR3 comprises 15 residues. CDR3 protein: CASSVTPGTRGGYTF. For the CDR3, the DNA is TGCGCCAGCAGCGTGACTCCCGGGACGAGAGGTGGCTACACCTTC.

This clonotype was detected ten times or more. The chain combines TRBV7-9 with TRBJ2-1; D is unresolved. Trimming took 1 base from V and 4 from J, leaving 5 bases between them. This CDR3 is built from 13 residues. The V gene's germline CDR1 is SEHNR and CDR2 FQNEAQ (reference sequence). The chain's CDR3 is CASSLGAYNEQFF. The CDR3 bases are TGTGCCAGCAGCTTAGGCGCATACAATGAGCAGTTCTTC. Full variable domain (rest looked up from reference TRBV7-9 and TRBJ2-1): DTGVSQNPRHKITKRGQNVTFRCDPISEHNRLYWYRQTLGQGPEFLTYFQNEAQLEKSRLLSDRFSAERPKGSFSTLEIQRTEQGDSAMYLCASSLGAYNEQFFGPGTRLTVL.

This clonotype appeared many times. The CDR3 sequence is CASSRDTVSYEQYF. The DNA of the CDR3 is TGTGCCAGCAGTCGGGACACCGTTTCCTACGAGCAGTACTTC. The rearrangement links TRBV6-1 to TRBJ2-7; possible D gene TRBD1, 6 bases. This CDR3 is 14 amino acids long. Germline V CDR1 and CDR2: MNHNS, SASEGT. Deletions cut 5 bases from V and 1 base from J, with 12 bases between.

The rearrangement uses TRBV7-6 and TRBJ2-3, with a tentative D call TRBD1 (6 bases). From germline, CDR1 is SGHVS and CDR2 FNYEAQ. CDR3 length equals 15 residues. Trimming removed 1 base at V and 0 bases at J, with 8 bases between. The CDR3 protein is CASSLEGVSTDTQYF. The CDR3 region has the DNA TGTGCCAGCAGCTTAGAGGGGGTTAGCACAGATACGCAGTATTTT.

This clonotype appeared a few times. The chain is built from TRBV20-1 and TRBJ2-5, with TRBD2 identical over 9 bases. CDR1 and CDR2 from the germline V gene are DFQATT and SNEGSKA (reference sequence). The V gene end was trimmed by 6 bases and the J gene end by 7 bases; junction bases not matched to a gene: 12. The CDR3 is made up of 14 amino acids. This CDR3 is CSAGDSGSAGTQYF. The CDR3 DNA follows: TGCAGTGCGGGAGATAGCGGGAGCGCCGGGACCCAGTACTTC.

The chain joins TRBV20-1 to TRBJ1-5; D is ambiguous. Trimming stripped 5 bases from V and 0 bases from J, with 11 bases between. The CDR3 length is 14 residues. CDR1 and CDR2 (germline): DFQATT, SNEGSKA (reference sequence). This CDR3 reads CSALPGYSNQPQHF. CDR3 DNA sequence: TGCAGTGCTTTACCCGGGTATAGCAATCAGCCCCAGCATTTT.

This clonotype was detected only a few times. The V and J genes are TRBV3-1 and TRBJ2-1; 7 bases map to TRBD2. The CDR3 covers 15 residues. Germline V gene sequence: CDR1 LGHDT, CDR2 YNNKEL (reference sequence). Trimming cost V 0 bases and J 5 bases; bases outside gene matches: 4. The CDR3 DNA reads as TGTGCCAGCAGCCAAGAGAGGCTAGCGGACAATGAGCAGTTCTTC. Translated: CASSQERLADNEQFF.

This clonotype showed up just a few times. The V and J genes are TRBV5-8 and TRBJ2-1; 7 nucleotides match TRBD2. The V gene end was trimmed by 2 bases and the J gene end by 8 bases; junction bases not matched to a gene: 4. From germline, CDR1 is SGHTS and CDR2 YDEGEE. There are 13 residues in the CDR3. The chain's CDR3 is CASSFRLADEQFF. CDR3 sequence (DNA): TGTGCCAGCAGCTTTAGACTAGCTGATGAGCAGTTCTTC. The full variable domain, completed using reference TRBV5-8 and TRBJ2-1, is EAGVTQSPTHLIKTRGQQATLRCSPISGHTSVYWYQQALGLGLQFLLWYDEGEERNRGNFPPRFSGRQFPNYSSELNVNALELEDSALYLCASSFRLADEQFFGPGTRLTVL.

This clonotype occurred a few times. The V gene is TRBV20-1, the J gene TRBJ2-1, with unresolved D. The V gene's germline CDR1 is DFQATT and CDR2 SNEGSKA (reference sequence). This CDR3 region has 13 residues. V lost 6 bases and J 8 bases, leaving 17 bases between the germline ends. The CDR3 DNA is TGCAGTGCCCCCGCGGCCAACCACGATGAGCAGTTCTTC. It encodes CSAPAANHDEQFF.

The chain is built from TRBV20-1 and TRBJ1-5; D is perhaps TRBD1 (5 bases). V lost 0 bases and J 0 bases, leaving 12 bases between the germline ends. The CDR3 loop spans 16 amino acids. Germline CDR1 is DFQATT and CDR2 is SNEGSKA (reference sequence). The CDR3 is CSARDPAGNSNQPQHF. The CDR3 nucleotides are TGCAGTGCTAGAGATCCAGCAGGGAATAGCAATCAGCCCCAGCATTTT.

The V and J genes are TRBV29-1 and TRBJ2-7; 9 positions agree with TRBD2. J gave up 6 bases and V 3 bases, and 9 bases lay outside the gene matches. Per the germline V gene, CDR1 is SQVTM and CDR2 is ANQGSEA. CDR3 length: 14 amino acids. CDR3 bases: TGCAGCGTTGAGAGATTAGCGGGAGACCCCGAGCAGTACTTC. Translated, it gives CSVERLAGDPEQYF.

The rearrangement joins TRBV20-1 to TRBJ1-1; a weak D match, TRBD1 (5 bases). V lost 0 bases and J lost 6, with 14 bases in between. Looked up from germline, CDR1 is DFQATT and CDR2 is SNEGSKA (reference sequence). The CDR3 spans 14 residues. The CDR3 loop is CSARDPQGFPEAFF. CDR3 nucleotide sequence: TGCAGTGCTAGAGATCCCCAGGGATTTCCTGAAGCTTTCTTT.